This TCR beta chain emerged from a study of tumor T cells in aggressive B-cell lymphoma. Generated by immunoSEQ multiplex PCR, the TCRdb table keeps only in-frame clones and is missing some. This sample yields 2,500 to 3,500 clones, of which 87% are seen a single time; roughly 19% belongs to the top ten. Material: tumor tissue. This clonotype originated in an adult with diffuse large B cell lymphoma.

CDR3 protein: CSAQVGNTEAFF. Here the CDR3 DNA reads TGCAGCGCCCAGGTTGGGAACACTGAAGCTTTCTTT. The chain is built from TRBV29-1 and TRBJ1-1; D not resolved. Germline V gives CDR1 SQVTM, CDR2 ANQGSEA. Between the trimmed V and J ends, which lost 7 bases and 1 base, there was a span of 10 bases. The length of the CDR3 is 12 residues.